One sample yielded the 19 T cell receptor beta chains listed below, sequenced in a study of OX40 agonist ivuxolimab in advanced cancers. TCRdb's copy holds only in-frame clones and misses some; the assay was immunoSEQ multiplex PCR. This sample has 80,000 or so clones; roughly 89% occur once, and the top ten carry over 0.6%. The sample was CD4+ or CD8+ T cells sorted from blood, taken in a trial of the OX40 agonist ivuxolimab. These receptors all come from an adult with an advanced solid tumor such as melanoma, head and neck, liver or kidney cancer.

This clone was seen once. This chain connects TRBV30 to TRBJ2-3, with a possible D match to TRBD1 (5 bases). This CDR3 comprises 12 residues. Germline CDR1 is GTSNPN and CDR2 is SVGIG (reference sequence). V lost 4 bases, J lost 5 bases, and 10 bases lay in between. DNA of the CDR3: TGTGCCTGGAATCAGGGTTTAGATACGCAGTATTTT. As protein: CAWNQGLDTQYF. Supplemented by reference TRBV30 and TRBJ2-3, the full variable domain reads SQTIHQWPATLVQPVGSPLSLECTVEGTSNPNLYWYRQAAGRGLQLLFYSVGIGQISSEVPQNLSASRPQDRQFILSSKKLLLSDSGFYLCAWNQGLDTQYFGPGTRLTVL.

The genes are TRBV6-1 and TRBJ2-7; 7 bases are shared with TRBD1. Germline CDR1 MNHNS, CDR2 SASEGT. J gave up 4 bases and V 3 bases, and 9 bases lay outside the gene matches. This CDR3 spans 15 amino acids. CDR3 region: CASSEPGQRYYEQYF. CDR3 in DNA: TGTGCCAGCAGTGAGCCGGGACAGAGATATTACGAGCAGTACTTC.

CDR3: CASSLALLAGGADTQYF. CDR3 sequence (DNA): TGTGCCAGCAGCTTAGCCCTTTTGGCGGGGGGAGCAGATACGCAGTATTTT. The genes are TRBV11-1 and TRBJ2-3; 8 nucleotides line up with TRBD2. Germline loops: CDR1 SGHAT, CDR2 FQDESV (reference sequence). CDR3 size: 17 residues. V was pared by 0 bases and J by 4 bases, with 9 bases of the junction left unmatched.

V and J are TRBV5-4 and TRBJ2-5, with 9 bases aligning to TRBD1. V dropped 3 bases and J dropped 5; count of bases not matched to a gene: 11. This CDR3 comprises 16 residues. Germline V gene data show CDR1 as SGHNT and CDR2 as YYREEE (reference sequence). The CDR3 DNA follows: TGTGCCAGCAGCTCACCCCCCGGGACAGGGCGGGAGACCCAGTACTTC. Its protein product is CASSSPPGTGRETQYF.

The V and J genes are TRBV2 and TRBJ1-4; 9 nucleotides match TRBD1. This CDR3 comprises 15 residues. Germline CDR1 is SNHLY and CDR2 is FYNNEI. V shed 6 bases and J 7 bases; nucleotides not matched to a gene: 9. This CDR3 is CASRDRGSRLEKLFF. CDR3 coding DNA: TGTGCCAGCAGGGACAGGGGTAGTCGACTTGAAAAACTGTTTTTT.

This chain connects TRBV9 to TRBJ2-7, with 9 bases identical to TRBD1. Trimming took 3 bases from V and 4 from J; bases not matched to a gene: 11. Germline V gene data show CDR1 as SGDLS and CDR2 as YYNGEE. This CDR3 contains 16 residues. The CDR3 sequence: CASSEGAGTGTYEQYF. The CDR3 coding sequence is TGTGCCAGCAGCGAGGGGGCCGGGACAGGGACTTACGAGCAGTACTTC.

This rearrangement joins TRBV28 to TRBJ1-1, with 11 bases lining up with TRBD1. The germline V gene encodes CDR1 MDHEN and CDR2 SYDVKM. Losses at the gene ends were 5 bases for V and 5 bases for J; bases not matched to a gene: 7. This CDR3 spans 15 amino acids. The CDR3 sequence is CASSRADRGRTEAFF. For the CDR3, the DNA is TGTGCCAGCAGTCGCGCGGACAGGGGGCGAACTGAAGCTTTCTTT.

This rearrangement joins TRBV5-4 to TRBJ1-2, with D unclear. With 2 bases removed from V and 7 bases from J, the gap between germline ends came to 18 bases. From germline, CDR1 is SGHNT and CDR2 YYREEE (reference sequence). The CDR3 length is 15 residues. In DNA, the CDR3 is TGTGCCAGCAGCTTAACAGACCGACTAGTGGGTGGCTACACCTTC. Translation gives CASSLTDRLVGGYTF.

The genes are TRBV7-6 and TRBJ2-5, with 7 nucleotides matching TRBD2. The length of the CDR3 is 16 residues. The V gene end was trimmed by 5 bases and the J gene end by 4 bases; junction bases not matched to a gene: 13. CDR1 is SGHVS, CDR2 FNYEAQ, per germline. This CDR3 reads CASSQVGLEVLETQYF. The CDR3 DNA follows: TGTGCCAGCAGCCAGGTCGGACTAGAGGTCCTAGAGACCCAGTACTTC.

The V gene is TRBV7-8, the J gene TRBJ1-4; the match to TRBD1 covers 7 bases. The germline gives CDR1 SGHVS, CDR2 FQNEAQ. J was trimmed by 4 bases and V by 5 bases; bases with no gene match: 13. CDR3 size: 17 residues. The CDR3 DNA reads TGTGCCAGCAGCCCAGGGCCTACAGGGGCGATTAATGAAAAACTGTTTTTT. It encodes CASSPGPTGAINEKLFF.

The rearrangement links TRBV6-1 to TRBJ2-7, with 9 bases matching TRBD2. Germline assignment: CDR1 MNHNS and CDR2 SASEGT. CDR3 length equals 15 residues. V lost 2 bases to trimming and J lost 3 bases; unmatched junction nucleotides: 5. The chain's CDR3 is CASSELGLANYEQYF. The CDR3 bases are TGTGCCAGCAGTGAACTGGGACTAGCAAACTACGAGCAGTACTTC.

V gene TRBV5-1 combines with J gene TRBJ1-4, with D possibly being TRBD1 (5 bases). The V end was cut by 0 bases, the J end by 5 bases, with 11 bases between. CDR1 is SGHRS, CDR2 YFSETQ, per germline. The length of the CDR3 is 15 residues. CDR3 in amino acids: CASSLVGTINEKLFF. As DNA, the CDR3 is TGCGCCAGCAGCTTGGTGGGGACGATAAATGAAAAACTGTTTTTT.

This chain links TRBV19 with TRBJ1-5; possible D gene TRBD1, 5 bases. CDR3 size: 15 residues. The V gene lost 6 bases and the J gene lost 3 bases, with 15 bases spanning the gap. Germline V lookup: CDR1 LNHDA, CDR2 SQIVND (reference sequence). DNA for the CDR3: TGTGCCAGTAGCCCGGACCAGGGCCACAATCAGCCCCAGCATTTT. Amino acids: CASSPDQGHNQPQHF.

In the case of this clone: The junction shows a germline mismatch at one end, possibly a read error. J is TRBJ2-3 and V is TRBV10-3, with 7 bases fitting TRBD1. Germline CDR1 is ENHRY and CDR2 is SYGVKD. This CDR3 has 15 residues. The CDR3 nucleotides are TGTGCCATCCGGGATAAGGGGGCGCCATCAGACACGCAGTATTTT. This sequence encodes CAIRDKGAPSDTQYF.

This chain joins TRBV5-1 and TRBJ2-3; 9 bases map to TRBD2. CDR1 and CDR2 from the germline V gene are SGHRS and YFSETQ. The ends lost 4 bases at V and 1 base at J; junction bases unmatched: 7. CDR3 length: 16 amino acids. The CDR3 protein is CASSPGIAGGTDTQYF. The CDR3 nucleotides read TGCGCCAGCAGCCCAGGAATAGCGGGAGGCACAGATACGCAGTATTTT.

In DNA form, the CDR3 reads TGTGCCAGCACGAAACAGGGACCCGCGGGGGAGACCCAGTACTTC. Its protein is CASTKQGPAGETQYF. This sequence joins TRBV6-5 and TRBJ2-5, with D perhaps being TRBD1 or TRBD2 (6 bases each). This CDR3 spans 15 amino acids. Germline CDR1 is MNHEY and CDR2 is SVGAGI. Trimming left V 7 bases short and J 5 bases short, with 20 bases between.

The V and J genes are TRBV18 and TRBJ2-1, with 12 bases identical to TRBD1. Germline CDR1 is KGHSH and CDR2 is LQKENI. V lost 8 bases to trimming and J lost 9 bases; unmatched junction nucleotides: 8. The CDR3 totals 14 residues. The DNA of the CDR3 is TGTGCCAGCCGCCGGGACAGGGGGCTTAGTGAGCAGTTCTTC. Translated, it gives CASRRDRGLSEQFF.

J is TRBJ2-7 and V is TRBV4-1; 9 bases fit TRBD2. V shed 0 bases and J 5 bases; nucleotides not matched to a gene: 8. The CDR3 has 16 residues. The germline gives CDR1 MGHRA, CDR2 YSYEKL. CDR3 sequence: CASSQDLASGMNEQYF. The CDR3 DNA is TGCGCCAGCAGCCAAGATTTGGCTAGCGGGATGAACGAGCAGTACTTC.

The V call is TRBV6-1, the J call TRBJ1-2; TRBD1 is a possible D gene (5 bases). Germline V CDR1 and CDR2: MNHNS, SASEGT. This CDR3 has 14 residues. The ends were cut back, 6 bases at V and 1 base at J, with 12 bases in the middle. The CDR3 loop reads CASRALGGNYGYTF. CDR3 coding DNA: TGTGCCAGCAGAGCCCTCGGGGGTAACTATGGCTACACCTTC.